The clone carrying this TCR beta chain occurred once. V lost 4 bases, J lost 5 bases, and 6 bases stayed unmatched. Germline V gives CDR1 SGDLS, CDR2 YYNGEE. This CDR3 has 15 residues. The data belong to a study of radiotherapy plus CTLA-4 blockade in lung cancer. Some clones are missing from TCRdb's copy, which holds only in-frame ones; the method was immunoSEQ multiplex PCR. In the table there are approximately 52,000 clones, around 75% of which are singletons. The receptor was derived from a human donor with non-small cell lung cancer who had a complete response to radiotherapy plus ipilimumab. Sequenced material: peripheral blood, taken from a patient treated with radiotherapy plus ipilimumab. The chain employs TRBV9 and TRBJ2-5, with TRBD2 matching over 12 bases. The CDR3 loop reads CASSPSGGALETQYF. The CDR3 DNA reads as TGTGCCAGCAGCCCTAGCGGGGGGGCCTTGGAGACCCAGTACTTC.